The entry that follows covers one TCR beta chain sequence. The antigen it recognizes is unknown. Base qualities are missing; no much larger clone stands one base away. The immunoSEQ Assay, a bias-controlled multiplex PCR, was used to amplify TCRbeta CDR3 regions from genomic DNA. From the authors' description of their analysis: Nucleated cell counts per sample were estimated from amplification of reference gene primers within the assay. To quantify the absolute abundance of each unique TCRbeta CDR3 rearrangement, sequence reads were collapsed and filtered. For each sample, productive Simpson clonality was calculated by taking the square root of Simpson's diversity index across productive rearrangements. The immuneACCESS repertoire file appears here via TCRdb, limited to in-frame rearrangements. These files lack a portion of the clones; in checked studies, under half of the deficit traces to unresolved V genes, and the cause of the others is not known. The V and J calls and clone size come from that table; D and trimming were worked out from the DNA. The sample table holds 95,000 or so clones, of which less than 85% were seen once. Around 18% of the sample goes to the ten largest clones.

Collaborating institutions collected whole blood in K2EDTA tubes following their own protocols. Collaborator samples were shipped for TCRbeta analysis as frozen whole blood, isolated PBMCs, or DNA extracted from either sample type. Relative to germline, V is missing 4 bases and J is missing 1 base, with 9 bases of the junction outside any gene match. The germline V gene provides CDR1 SGHTS and CDR2 YDEGEE. Reading from cysteine to phenylalanine, the CDR3 counts 16 amino acids. Solely the CDR3 DNA is kept, with 48 bases framed from the first base. This sample was included in a study of blood T cell repertoires in COVID-19 (dated by TCRdb to the early 2020s). With regard to the full study: Samples from collaborators originated in the United States, Italy and Spain and spanned both the acute and convalescent phases of COVID-19. Sample metadata almost always included a de-identified subject ID, COVID-19 status, age in years and sex. HLA class I and class II types, where available, came from metadata supplied by the sample provider rather than from assay-based typing. Deeply sampled blood TCRbeta repertoires from subjects exposed to, actively infected with, or recovered from COVID-19 were included in the dataset. Samples came from the ongoing ImmuneRACE study (first 160 participants) plus 1,254 subjects from 6 global collaborators. The repertoires were made available in a free public database intended to serve as a resource for research on the immune response to SARS-CoV-2. The material from the prospective study consisted of cDNA or gDNA derived from T cells, B-cell-depleted T cells, or PBMCs. General findings and caveats noted by the study authors: The quantity of clinical and demographic metadata differed by source and by participant and was supplied without curation.

This clonotype originated in a woman older than 75 with active or convalescent COVID-19. The specimen sequenced was peripheral blood. The chain was built from TRBV5-8 and TRBJ2-3, and TRBD1 aligns with 7 junction nucleotides. The nucleotide sequence is TGTGCCAGCAGCACCGTGACAGGGTACGGCACAGATACGCAGTATTTT. Protein translation: CASSTVTGYGTDTQYF.